The clone carrying this T cell receptor beta chain was observed a few times. This entry is derived from a study of blood T cells in healthy people across ages. A second PCR of roughly 7 to 11 cycles used a sample-barcoded 5' primer and a J-beta primer mix. Via MiXCR, TCRdb re-called the 5' RACE reads, giving one row per CDR3 protein. This sample has 700,000 to 900,000 distinct CDR3 sequences, with about 26% found just once. This same sample was also part of a study on T cells of mothers and their children.

Sample: blood. The TCR sequence derives from a boy aged 5-17 years in good health.

The CDR3: CASSWTGGYYGYTF. In DNA, the CDR3 is TGTGCCAGCAGCTGGACAGGGGGGTACTATGGCTACACCTTC. The chain has TRBV7-2 and TRBJ1-2; 10 nucleotides line up with TRBD1. The CDR3 loop spans 14 amino acids. Germline V gives CDR1 SGHTA, CDR2 FQGNSA. Losses at the gene ends were 4 bases for V and 3 bases for J; bases not matched to a gene: 2. Looking up the rest from reference TRBV7-2 and TRBJ1-2 gives the full variable domain: GAGVSQSPSNKVTEKGKDVELRCDPISGHTALYWYRQSLGQGLEFLIYFQGNSAPDKSGLPSDRFSAERTGGSVSTLTIQRTQQEDSAVYLCASSWTGGYYGYTFGSGTRLTVV.